This is a list of T cell receptor beta chains from one sample in a study of T cells in tuberculosis. Profiled with immunoSEQ multiplex PCR; TCRdb holds only in-frame clones, not every one. This sample carries roughly 60,000 clones, under 90% of them seen once, and the ten largest clones take around 13%. Sequenced material: CD1b-GMM tetramer-negative cells sorted from PBMCs. The receptors here all came from an adult woman with latent tuberculosis. The CDR3 runs from the conserved cysteine through the conserved F or W. The D gene is left open where the match is weak. Not all rows give a size; the values are once, few, many and, for expanded clones, a class.

>TRBD2|.|TRBJ2-1|TRBV4-3
CASSQLIPGLVSNEQFF
TGCGCCAGCAGCCAATTGATACCGGGACTAGTTAGCAATGAGCAGTTCTTC
>.|.|TRBJ2-5|TRBV7-8
CASSFNRETQYF
TGTGCCAGCAGCTTCAACAGGGAGACCCAGTACTTC
>.|.|TRBJ1-5|TRBV11-2
CASSLSQGQPQHF
TGTGCCAGCAGCTTATCGCAGGGTCAGCCCCAGCATTTT
>TRBD2|once|TRBJ2-3|TRBV4-1
CASSQDGGLARDTQYF
TGCGCCAGCAGCCAAGACGGGGGACTAGCGAGAGATACGCAGTATTTT
>TRBD1|.|TRBJ1-2|TRBV15
CATSREFGTGVNGYTF
TGTGCCACCAGCAGAGAGTTCGGGACAGGGGTAAATGGCTACACCTTC
>TRBD1|once|TRBJ1-2|TRBV2
CASSGQEKIWGGYTF
TGTGCCAGCTCGGGACAGGAGAAAATCTGGGGTGGCTACACCTTC
>TRBD1|.|TRBJ1-1|TRBV28
CASIPGGSTEAFF
TGTGCCAGCATCCCAGGGGGCTCCACTGAAGCTTTCTTT
>.|.|TRBJ2-7|TRBV29-1
CSVESGTYEQYF
TGCAGCGTTGAATCGGGAACCTACGAGCAGTACTTC
>.|.|TRBJ1-2|TRBV20-1
CSATNQGGYTF
TGCAGTGCTACCAATCAGGGGGGCTACACCTTC
>TRBD1|.|TRBJ1-5|TRBV28
CASSLRRADRDISQPQHF
TGTGCCAGCAGTCTCAGGAGGGCGGACAGGGATATTAGTCAGCCCCAGCATTTT
>.|once|TRBJ1-3|TRBV6-6
CASSSPSRPELNTIYF
TGTGCCAGCAGTTCCCCCTCCCGACCGGAGTTAAACACCATATATTTT
>.|once|TRBJ1-2|TRBV30
CACDSGGAYGYTF
TGTGCCTGCGACAGTGGGGGGGCCTATGGCTACACCTTC
>TRBD1|.|TRBJ1-1|TRBV7-9
CASSLADRELTNTEAFF
TGTGCCAGCAGCTTAGCGGACAGGGAACTAACGAACACTGAAGCTTTCTTT
>TRBD1|few|TRBJ2-7|TRBV6-1
CASRVPGQGIHEQYF
TGTGCCAGCAGGGTTCCGGGACAGGGGATCCACGAGCAGTACTTC
>.|.|TRBJ1-1|TRBV7-9
CASSLSNTEAFF
TGTGCCAGCAGCCTTTCGAACACTGAAGCTTTCTTT
>TRBD2|few|TRBJ2-5|TRBV5-6
CASSSGLVSETQYF
TGTGCCAGCAGCTCCGGACTAGTTTCGGAGACCCAGTACTTC
>.|.|TRBJ2-7|TRBV30
CAWSVKGGVYEQYF
TGTGCCTGGAGTGTAAAAGGGGGGGTCTACGAGCAGTACTTC
>TRBD1|.|TRBJ1-5|TRBV15
CATSRARTGGLNSNQPQHF
TGTGCCACCAGCAGAGCCCGGACAGGGGGACTGAATAGCAATCAGCCCCAGCATTTT
>.|.|TRBJ1-5|TRBV30
CAWSGHISNQPQHF
TGTGCCTGGAGTGGACATATTAGCAATCAGCCCCAGCATTTT
>.|.|TRBJ2-6|TRBV28
CASTRGALSGANVLTF
TGTGCCAGCACCCGGGGGGCCCTCTCTGGGGCCAACGTCCTGACTTTC
>TRBD2|.|TRBJ2-7|TRBV7-2
CASRTSGDLYEQYF
TGTGCCAGCAGAACTAGCGGAGACCTCTACGAGCAGTACTTC
>TRBD1|.|TRBJ1-2|TRBV28
CASSSDRGRGYGYTF
TGTGCCAGCAGCTCCGACAGGGGGCGCGGCTATGGCTACACCTTC
>TRBD1|few|TRBJ1-1|TRBV7-2
CASSFLAGTGRNTEAFF
TGTGCCAGCAGCTTTTTAGCCGGGACAGGGAGGAACACTGAAGCTTTCTTT
>TRBD2|.|TRBJ2-2|TRBV12-5
CASGSGLAGNTGELFF
TGTGCTAGTGGTTCGGGACTAGCGGGGAACACCGGGGAGCTGTTTTTT
>TRBD1|.|TRBJ2-4|TRBV14
CASSLLDRGRNIQYF
TGTGCCAGCAGCCTATTGGACAGGGGGAGAAACATTCAGTACTTC
>.|.|TRBJ2-7|TRBV28
CASSLPDSSYEQYF
TGTGCCAGCAGTTTACCGGATAGCTCCTACGAGCAGTACTTC
>TRBD2|.|TRBJ2-2|TRBV7-3
CASSPQSGGAGELFF
TGTGCCAGCAGTCCACAGAGCGGGGGGGCCGGGGAGCTGTTTTTT
>.|once|TRBJ1-1|TRBV5-1
CASSTDSPNTEAFF
TGCGCCAGCAGCACGGACAGCCCGAACACTGAAGCTTTCTTT
>TRBD1|.|TRBJ2-7|TRBV29-1
CSGGGQGAMSEQYF
TGCAGCGGGGGTGGACAGGGGGCAATGAGCGAGCAGTACTTC
>.|.|TRBJ1-2|TRBV7-9
CASSLDRSPLLVYTF
TGTGCCAGCAGCTTAGATCGGTCCCCACTCTTGGTCTACACCTTC
>.|.|TRBJ2-2|TRBV27
CASSFQSTGRLNTGELFF
TGTGCCAGCAGTTTTCAGAGTACAGGGCGGTTGAACACCGGGGAGCTGTTTTTT
>TRBD2|.|TRBJ2-5|TRBV28
CASRLAGAETQYF
TGTGCCAGCAGGCTAGCGGGAGCGGAGACCCAGTACTTC
>.|few|TRBJ1-2|TRBV2
CASVGGARPYGYTF
TGTGCCAGCGTCGGGGGGGCGCGACCCTATGGCTACACCTTC
>.|.|TRBJ2-1|TRBV5-5
CASSPPTQAGGDEQFF
TGTGCCAGCAGTCCTCCCACTCAGGCTGGCGGGGATGAGCAGTTCTTC
>TRBD1|.|TRBJ2-1|TRBV30
CAWSVRTGTGANEQFF
TGTGCCTGGAGTGTGCGAACCGGGACAGGGGCCAATGAGCAGTTCTTC
>TRBD1|.|TRBJ2-2|TRBV6-1
CASSRRTGVTGELFF
TGTGCCAGCAGTCGCCGGACAGGGGTCACCGGGGAGCTGTTTTTT
>.|.|TRBJ1-2|TRBV2
CASSTTGSNYGYTF
TGTGCCAGCAGTACTACCGGGTCTAACTATGGCTACACCTTC
>.|.|TRBJ1-6|TRBV2
CASSGGTSGSNSPLHF
TGTGCCAGCAGCGGAGGGACCTCTGGGTCTAATTCACCCCTCCACTTT
>.|.|TRBJ2-5|TRBV19
CASSIAGPGETQYF
TGTGCCAGTAGTATCGCGGGGCCAGGGGAGACCCAGTACTTC
>.|.|TRBJ2-4|TRBV6-6
CASSYSAGSGVQYF
TGTGCCAGCAGTTACTCGGCGGGATCTGGGGTTCAGTACTTC
>.|.|TRBJ2-6|TRBV5-1
CASSFVTASSGANVLTF
TGCGCCAGCAGCTTCGTGACAGCTAGCTCTGGGGCCAACGTCCTGACTTTC
>TRBD1|.|TRBJ2-7|TRBV28
CASSGQERYEQYF
TGTGCCAGCAGCGGACAGGAAAGGTACGAGCAGTACTTC
>TRBD1|.|TRBJ1-2|TRBV4-3
CASSQERTGVRYTF
TGCGCCAGCAGCCAAGAACGGACAGGGGTCCGCTACACCTTC
>.|.|TRBJ1-4|TRBV7-6
CASSLGTSNEKLFF
TGTGCCAGCAGCCTGGGGACAAGTAATGAAAAACTGTTTTTT
>.|.|TRBJ2-7|TRBV7-2
CASSGYRAEQYF
TGTGCCAGCAGCGGGTACAGGGCCGAGCAGTACTTC
>TRBD2|.|TRBJ2-1|TRBV5-1
CASSLLAGGQNEQFF
TGCGCCAGCAGCTTGCTAGCGGGGGGGCAAAATGAGCAGTTCTTC
>.|.|TRBJ2-1|TRBV15
CATTQLSSYNEQFF
TGTGCCACCACACAGTTAAGCTCCTACAATGAGCAGTTCTTC
>.|few|TRBJ1-5|TRBV2
CASKRDTLSNQPQHF
TGTGCCAGCAAGAGGGACACTCTTAGCAATCAGCCCCAGCATTTT
>TRBD2|.|TRBJ2-1|TRBV11-2
CASSLGSGGPWGQFF
TGTGCCAGCAGCTTAGGTAGCGGGGGGCCCTGGGGGCAGTTCTTC
>.|.|TRBJ2-1|TRBV9
CASSVGGAHHNEQFF
TGTGCCAGCAGCGTGGGGGGAGCTCACCACAATGAGCAGTTCTTC
>.|once|TRBJ1-2|TRBV27
CASSLAGPPFDGYTF
TGTGCCAGCAGTCTTGCAGGGCCTCCTTTTGATGGCTACACCTTC
>.|.|TRBJ2-5|TRBV12-5
CASGLVNDGQIRGETQYF
TGTGCTAGTGGTTTGGTCAACGACGGACAGATCCGAGGGGAGACCCAGTACTTC
>TRBD2|.|TRBJ2-3|TRBV5-4
CASTLGGVFNTDTQYF
TGTGCCAGCACCTTGGGGGGGGTTTTTAACACAGATACGCAGTATTTT
>TRBD2|.|TRBJ2-5|TRBV7-2
CASSLEPAGGPQYF
TGTGCCAGCAGCTTAGAACCGGCGGGGGGCCCACAGTACTTC
>.|.|TRBJ2-7|TRBV2
CASRSGSLSYEQYF
TGTGCCAGCAGGAGCGGGTCCCTCTCCTACGAGCAGTACTTC
>.|once|TRBJ2-7|TRBV9
CASSSALAGPYEQYF
TGTGCCAGCAGCTCCGCCCTGGCGGGCCCTTACGAGCAGTACTTC
>.|once|TRBJ1-1|TRBV6-1
CASREGPGEAFF
TGTGCCAGCAGAGAAGGTCCGGGGGAAGCTTTCTTT
>TRBD1|.|TRBJ1-6|TRBV2
CASTWGRGQNHSPLHF
TGTGCCAGCACCTGGGGCAGGGGGCAAAACCATTCACCCCTCCACTTT
>.|.|TRBJ1-5|TRBV6-1
CASSEGRSYSNQPQHF
TGTGCCAGCAGTGAAGGACGGAGTTATAGCAATCAGCCCCAGCATTTT
>.|.|TRBJ1-1|TRBV19
CASRIGEAAFF
TGTGCCAGCAGGATCGGGGAAGCGGCTTTCTTT